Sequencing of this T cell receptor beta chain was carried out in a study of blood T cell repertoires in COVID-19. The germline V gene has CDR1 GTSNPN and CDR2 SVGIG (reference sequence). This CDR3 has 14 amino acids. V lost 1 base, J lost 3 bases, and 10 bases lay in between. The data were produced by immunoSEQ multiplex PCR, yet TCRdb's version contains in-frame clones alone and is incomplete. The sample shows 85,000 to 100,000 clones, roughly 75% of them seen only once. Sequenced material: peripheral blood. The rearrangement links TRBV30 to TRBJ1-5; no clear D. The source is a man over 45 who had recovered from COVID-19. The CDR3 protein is CAWSGGQANQPQHF. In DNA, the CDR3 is TGTGCCTGGAGTGGAGGGCAGGCCAATCAGCCCCAGCATTTT.